This TCR beta chain originates from a study of breast tumors, draining lymph nodes, adjacent tissues. Worth noting for this clonotype: Antigen unknown.

Findings of the study overall: Findings are consistent with lymph node origin and intratumoral expansion of most tumor T cells. Tumor repertoires ranked between lymph nodes and nontumor tissue in diversity, with V and J gene preferences.

TCRdb recomputed calls from the multiplex PCR reads with MiXCR, one row per CDR3 protein. The sample includes approximately 31,000 distinct CDR3 sequences, approximately 57% seen only once; the top ten take about 20%. The CDR3 has 18 amino acids. The germline V gene encodes CDR1 MNHEY and CDR2 SVGAGI. V dropped 5 bases and J dropped 0 bases, with 17 bases sitting between them. The chain recombines TRBV6-5 with TRBJ1-6; D is undetermined. This clonotype was obtained from a female donor with breast cancer. Some clones in this sample may be carry-over from other donors' samples. Sequencing input: breast tumor tissue. CDR3 loop: CASSPRALLSSYNSPLHF. For the CDR3, the DNA is TGTGCCAGCAGTCCCCGGGCCCTCTTAAGCTCCTATAATTCACCCCTCCACTTT.